The present TCR beta chain was sequenced within a study of T cells in women clearing cervical HPV infection (dated by TCRdb to 2016 to 2019). With regard to the full study: The cases were about 27 women with histologically confirmed HPV16-related CIN3 or worse, and 2 of these cases were invasive cancers. The controls were some 23 women whose single incident HPV16 infection cleared within 12 months with no development of precancer or cancer. Blood from cases was collected at the visit where the lesion was first found, while blood from controls was collected once the infection could no longer be detected. Among cases, blood sampling came a median of about 150 days after lesion detection, with an interquartile range of about 85 to 220 days. Since only a few of the women had HLA typing available, the possibility that HLA type was acting as a confounder could not be ruled out. An exploratory proof-of-principle case-control study, nested within the Guanacaste HPV Natural History Study in Costa Rica, was conducted to compare TCR repertoires across cervical HPV16 outcomes. Cases were matched to controls by age within five years and by the year the sample was collected. Cases had a median age of about 34 years and controls had a median age of about 41, with no significant differences in baseline characteristics. The parent cohort enrolled 10,000 or so women aged 18 or older in Guanacaste, Costa Rica, during about 1992 to 1995 and followed them for less than 9 years. As quality controls, five blinded duplicates were added to each group, bringing the total to approximately 60 samples made up of 50 or so participants and 10 or so replicates. Overall study outcomes, separate from this receptor: Random forest classifiers combining richness and V gene abundances distinguished cases from controls with an estimated AUC of roughly 0.81. Lower TRBV6-7 relative abundance was observed in cases than in controls (roughly 0.11% versus 0.16%; Bonferroni P = 0.0008). T-cell numbers per sample were unknown, so richness differences could reflect varying T-cell content rather than repertoire biology. The cross-sectional design could not show whether associations preceded infection or resulted from it; effector/memory subsets and HPV-specific T cells were not isolated. Across sequencing depths, CIN3+ cases showed significantly higher TCR repertoire richness than controls, but evenness did not differ between the groups.

TCR beta CDR3 regions were amplified by multiplex PCR from an average of approximately 1.3 ug genomic DNA per sample using the immunoSEQ assay. The assay corrected primer bias using a complete synthetic TCR repertoire to establish an amplification baseline. Amplicons were sequenced on the Illumina platform. Per the source publication's procedure: Sequences were error-corrected by clustering with frequency ratios and a modified nearest-neighbor algorithm, then analyzed in the immunoSEQ Analyzer with IMGT gene definitions. At each rarefaction depth, TCR richness and evenness were averaged across 20 rarefaction repeats, and any sample with fewer sequences than the depth was left out. Relative abundances of V, D and J genes were compared between groups using Wilcoxon rank sum tests, with FDR correction applied. An intraclass correlation of around 96% for TCR richness and an average of about 73% across 65 or so gene segments were obtained from the blinded duplicates. TCRdb re-hosts the immuneACCESS table, in-frame sequences only. Its copies lack some clones; in the studies checked, an unresolved V gene accounts for under half of them, and the cause for the rest is not known. V and J calls and clone size are as listed in that table; D and trimming were resolved from the DNA. This sample's table has entries for around 15,000 clones. Around a tenth of the sample lies in the top ten.

On this clone: This clone's antigen is unknown. The read terminates 3 residues ahead of where the CDR3 ends, so the germline J gene completes it.

The germline V gene yields LGHNA for CDR1 and YNFKEQ for CDR2. At the junction V is shortened by 2 bases and J by 2 bases, with 15 bases in between. The CDR3 spans 17 residues, from the cysteine through the phenylalanine. Part of the CDR3 DNA is given, 42 bases translated from base 1. Every participant had a single incident cervical HPV16 infection, and prevalent HPV16 infections were excluded. Cervical HPV DNA was detected with MY09/MY11 PCR, and genotyping was done by dot-blot hybridization. Roughly 15 mL of heparinized blood was centrifuged, after which the buffy coat was aliquoted, frozen at -30 degrees C, and then stored at -80 degrees C. Genomic DNA was extracted from buffy coat specimens using QIAGEN kits.

The sequenced sample was blood buffy coat. The V gene is TRBV4-2 and the J gene is TRBJ2-2, and the D gene may be TRBD1, 6 bases matching. This TCR derives from a woman between 18 and 70 years old with a cervical HPV16 infection that either progressed to CIN3+ or cleared (not recorded which). The part of the CDR3 DNA that was read is TGTGCCAGCAGCCAATCCCGGGACACAATAAACACCGGGGAG. Translated, this is CASSQSRDTINTGE. The full CDR3 protein reads CASSQSRDTINTGELFF.